The rows below give T cell receptor beta chains drawn from one sample of a study of OX40 agonist ivuxolimab in advanced cancers. TCRdb's copy holds only in-frame clones and misses some; the assay was immunoSEQ multiplex PCR. The table has 35,000 to 55,000 clones, around 90% seen once. The specimen was CD4+ or CD8+ T cells sorted from blood, collected in a trial of the OX40 agonist ivuxolimab. Receptors were obtained from an adult with an advanced solid tumor such as melanoma, head and neck, liver or kidney cancer. The CDR3 runs from the conserved cysteine through the conserved F or W. The order of the fields is J gene, D gene, V gene, CDR3 protein. D genes are given only for firm matches.

TRBJ1-5 | . | TRBV21-1 | CASSPSPGAKGAIKQPQHF
TRBJ2-1 | TRBD2 | TRBV14 | CASSKGLGWDEQFF
TRBJ2-7 | TRBD2 | TRBV18 | CASSLRTSGRTYEQYF
TRBJ1-1 | . | TRBV6-5 | CASSPQGAGTEAFF
TRBJ2-7 | TRBD1 | TRBV10-3 | CAISENRQGQYF
TRBJ2-7 | TRBD2 | TRBV15 | CATSERTSGMGEQYF
TRBJ2-7 | . | TRBV4-2 | CASSQEGSTYEQYF
TRBJ2-1 | TRBD2 | TRBV6-6 | CASDFLGGTGNEQFF
TRBJ2-1 | . | TRBV27 | CASSDPRRSSRGKRSYNEQFF
TRBJ2-7 | . | TRBV20-1 | CSASRAYEQYF
TRBJ1-5 | TRBD1 | TRBV19 | CASSIQGVGNQPQHF
TRBJ2-2 | . | TRBV18 | CASSPKGELFF
TRBJ1-5 | . | TRBV19 | CASSQGEGRQPQHF
TRBJ1-3 | TRBD1 | TRBV18 | CASSRGQGSGNTIYF
TRBJ2-7 | TRBD2 | TRBV18 | CASSRTGGTSGTSEQYF
TRBJ1-2 | . | TRBV27 | CASSLRGYGYTF
TRBJ1-2 | TRBD1 | TRBV27 | CASSTNQGAEGYTF
TRBJ2-7 | TRBD2 | TRBV27 | CASSLQRGYEQYF
TRBJ1-1 | . | TRBV11-2 | CASSSPVRAFF
TRBJ2-7 | TRBD1 | TRBV19 | CASRRGQSSSYEQYF
TRBJ2-6 | . | TRBV15 | CATSNYWGRGANVLTF
TRBJ1-5 | TRBD1 | TRBV19 | CASSTPRTGLNQPQHF
TRBJ2-3 | TRBD1 | TRBV4-1 | CASSPRDRGSDTQYF
TRBJ2-3 | TRBD2 | TRBV4-2 | CASSQAGGRWADTQYF
TRBJ2-2 | . | TRBV29-1 | CSVVPGRVTGELFF
TRBJ2-7 | TRBD2 | TRBV9 | CASSVGRTSSYEQYF
TRBJ2-1 | . | TRBV30 | CAWSSGSDPGEQFF
TRBJ2-5 | . | TRBV11-2 | CASSYRDTPSGTQYF
TRBJ1-3 | . | TRBV29-1 | CSVRGSREAGNTIYF
TRBJ1-1 | . | TRBV6-5 | CASSYSNRLNTEAFF
TRBJ1-5 | . | TRBV2 | CASSEALLGGYSNQPQHF
TRBJ1-1 | . | TRBV30 | CAWTNAGVGEAFF
TRBJ1-1 | . | TRBV7-9 | CASSLGDFAEAFF
TRBJ2-6 | . | TRBV6-6 | CASSYSSGANVLTF